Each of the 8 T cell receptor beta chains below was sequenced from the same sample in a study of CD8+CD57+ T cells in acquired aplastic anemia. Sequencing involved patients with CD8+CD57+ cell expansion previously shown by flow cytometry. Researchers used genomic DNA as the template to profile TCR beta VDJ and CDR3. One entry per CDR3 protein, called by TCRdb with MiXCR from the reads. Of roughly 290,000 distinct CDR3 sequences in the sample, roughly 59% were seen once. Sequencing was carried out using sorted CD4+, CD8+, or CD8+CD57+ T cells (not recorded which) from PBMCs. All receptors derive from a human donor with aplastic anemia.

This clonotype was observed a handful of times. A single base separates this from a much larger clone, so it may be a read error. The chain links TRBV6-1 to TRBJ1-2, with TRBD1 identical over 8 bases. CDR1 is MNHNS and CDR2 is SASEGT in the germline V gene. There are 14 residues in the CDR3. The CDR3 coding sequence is TGTGCCAGCAGTGTCAGGGGGCAGTACTATGGCTACGCCTTC. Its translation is CASSVRGQYYGYAF.

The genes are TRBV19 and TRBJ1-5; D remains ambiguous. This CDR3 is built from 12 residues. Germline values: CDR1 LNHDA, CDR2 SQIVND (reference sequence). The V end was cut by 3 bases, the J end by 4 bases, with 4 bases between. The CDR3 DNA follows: TGTGCCAGTAGTATTCCTAATCAGCCCCAGCATTTT. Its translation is CASSIPNQPQHF.

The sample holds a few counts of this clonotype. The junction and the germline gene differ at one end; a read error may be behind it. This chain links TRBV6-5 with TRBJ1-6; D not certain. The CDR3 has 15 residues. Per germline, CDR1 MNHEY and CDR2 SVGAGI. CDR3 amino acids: CAISALSGDNSPLHF. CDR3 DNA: TGTGCCATCAGTGCCTTGTCCGGAGATAATTCACCCCTCCACTTT.

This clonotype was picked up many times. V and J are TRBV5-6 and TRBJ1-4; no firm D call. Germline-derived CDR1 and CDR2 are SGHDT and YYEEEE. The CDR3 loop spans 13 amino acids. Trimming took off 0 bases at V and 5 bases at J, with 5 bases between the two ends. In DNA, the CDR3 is TGTGCCAGCAGCTTGGGCGAGAATGAAAAACTGTTTTTT. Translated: CASSLGENEKLFF. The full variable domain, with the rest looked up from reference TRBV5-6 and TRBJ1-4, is DAGVTQSPTHLIKTRGQQVTLRCSPKSGHDTVSWYQQALGQGPQFIFQYYEEEERQRGNFPDRFSGHQFPNYSSELNVNALLLGDSALYLCASSLGENEKLFFGSGTQLSVL.

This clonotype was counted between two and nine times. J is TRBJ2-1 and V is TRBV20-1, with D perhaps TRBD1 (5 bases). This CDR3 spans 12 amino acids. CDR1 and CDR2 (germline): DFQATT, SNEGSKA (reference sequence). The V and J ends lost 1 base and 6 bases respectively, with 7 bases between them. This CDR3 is CSARAQGNEQFF. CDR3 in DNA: TGCAGTGCTAGAGCGCAGGGCAATGAGCAGTTCTTC.

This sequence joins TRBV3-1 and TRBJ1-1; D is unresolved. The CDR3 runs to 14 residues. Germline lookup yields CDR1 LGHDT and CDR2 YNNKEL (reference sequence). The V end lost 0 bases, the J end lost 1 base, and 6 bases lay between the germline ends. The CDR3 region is CASSQESANTEAFF. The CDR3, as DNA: TGTGCCAGCAGCCAAGAATCGGCGAACACTGAAGCTTTCTTT.

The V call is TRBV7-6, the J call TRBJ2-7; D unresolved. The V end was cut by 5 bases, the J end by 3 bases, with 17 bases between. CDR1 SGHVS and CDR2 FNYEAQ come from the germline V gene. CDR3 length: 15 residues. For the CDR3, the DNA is TGTGCCAGCAGCCCCCAATTCTCGCGACACTACGAGCAGTACTTC. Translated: CASSPQFSRHYEQYF.

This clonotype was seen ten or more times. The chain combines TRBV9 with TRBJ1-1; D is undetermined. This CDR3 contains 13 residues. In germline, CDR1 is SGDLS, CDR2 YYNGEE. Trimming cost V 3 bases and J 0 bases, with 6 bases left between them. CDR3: CASSAAVNTEAFF. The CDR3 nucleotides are TGTGCCAGCAGCGCGGCAGTGAACACTGAAGCTTTCTTT.